The clone carrying this TCR beta chain was counted once. Exposed volunteers were people who met a COVID-19 case within 2 weeks before study entry. The table came from immunoSEQ multiplex PCR; TCRdb's copy has only in-frame clones and leaves some out. The table has 300,000 to 350,000 clones, about 90% seen once. The data stem from a study of blood T cell repertoires in COVID-19. This CDR3 is built from 14 residues. V trimming: 2 bases; J trimming: 4 bases; junction bases outside the gene matches: 6. Germline CDR1 SGHRS, CDR2 YFSETQ. The sequenced material came from PBMCs or T cells enriched from blood (not recorded which). The TCR comes from a woman aged 30 to 39 who had been exposed to COVID-19. The chain uses TRBV5-1 and TRBJ2-7; 7 bases are a match to TRBD2. As DNA, the CDR3 is TGCGCCAGCAGCTTTTCTAGCGGAATATACGAGCAGTACTTC. Amino acid sequence: CASSFSSGIYEQYF. Full variable domain (rest looked up from reference TRBV5-1 and TRBJ2-7): KAGVTQTPRYLIKTRGQQVTLSCSPISGHRSVSWYQQTPGQGLQFLFEYFSETQRNKGNFPGRFSGRQFSNSRSEMNVSTLELGDSALYLCASSFSSGIYEQYFGPGTRLTVT.